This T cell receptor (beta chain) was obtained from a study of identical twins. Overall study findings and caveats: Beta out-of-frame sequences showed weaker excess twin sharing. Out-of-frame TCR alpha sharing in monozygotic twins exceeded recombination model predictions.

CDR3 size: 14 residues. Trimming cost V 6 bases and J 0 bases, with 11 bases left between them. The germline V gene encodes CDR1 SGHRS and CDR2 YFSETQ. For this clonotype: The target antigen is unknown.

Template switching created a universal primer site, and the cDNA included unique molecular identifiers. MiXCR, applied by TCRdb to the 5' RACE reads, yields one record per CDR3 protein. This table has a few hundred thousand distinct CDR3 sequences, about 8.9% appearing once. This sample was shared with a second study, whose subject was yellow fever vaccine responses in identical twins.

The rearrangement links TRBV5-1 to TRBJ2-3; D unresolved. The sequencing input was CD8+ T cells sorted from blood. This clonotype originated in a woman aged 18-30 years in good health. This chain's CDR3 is CASICDHSTDTQYF. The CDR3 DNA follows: TGCGCCAGCATATGCGACCATAGCACAGATACGCAGTATTTT.